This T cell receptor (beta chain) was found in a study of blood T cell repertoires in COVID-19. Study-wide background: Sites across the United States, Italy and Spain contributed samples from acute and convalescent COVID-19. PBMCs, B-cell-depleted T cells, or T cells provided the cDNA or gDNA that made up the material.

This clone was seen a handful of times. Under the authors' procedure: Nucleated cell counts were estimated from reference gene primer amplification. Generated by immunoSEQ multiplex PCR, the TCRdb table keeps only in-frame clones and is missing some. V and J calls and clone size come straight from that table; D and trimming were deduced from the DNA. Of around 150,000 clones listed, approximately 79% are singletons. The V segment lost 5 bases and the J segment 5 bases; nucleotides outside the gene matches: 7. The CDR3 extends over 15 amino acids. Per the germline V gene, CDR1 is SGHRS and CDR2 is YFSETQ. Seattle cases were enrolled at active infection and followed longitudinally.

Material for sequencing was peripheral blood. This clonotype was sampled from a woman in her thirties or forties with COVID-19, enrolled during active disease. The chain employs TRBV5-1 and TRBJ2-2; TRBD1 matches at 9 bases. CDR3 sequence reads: CASRSGTGSTGELFF. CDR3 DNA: TGCGCCAGCAGGTCCGGGACAGGGTCAACCGGGGAGCTGTTTTTT.